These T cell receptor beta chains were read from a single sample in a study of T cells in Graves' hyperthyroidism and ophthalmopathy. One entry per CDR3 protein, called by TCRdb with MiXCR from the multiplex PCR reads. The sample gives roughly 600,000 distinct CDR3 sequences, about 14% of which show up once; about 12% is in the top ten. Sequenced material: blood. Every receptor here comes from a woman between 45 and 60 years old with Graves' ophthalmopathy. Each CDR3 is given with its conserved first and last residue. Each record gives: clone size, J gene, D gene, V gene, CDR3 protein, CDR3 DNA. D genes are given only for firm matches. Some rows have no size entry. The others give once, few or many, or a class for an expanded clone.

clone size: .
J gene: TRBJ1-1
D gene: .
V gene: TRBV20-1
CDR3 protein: CSASIPGPVYTEAFF
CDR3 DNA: TGCAGTGCTAGTATTCCAGGTCCTGTGTACACTGAAGCTTTCTTT

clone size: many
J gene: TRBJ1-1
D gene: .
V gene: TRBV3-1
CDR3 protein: CASSPRSGGTEAFF
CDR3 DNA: TGTGCCAGCAGCCCACGGTCGGGCGGTACTGAAGCTTTCTTT

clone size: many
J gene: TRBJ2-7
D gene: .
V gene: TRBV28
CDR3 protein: CASSLAVPRDEQYF
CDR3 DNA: TGTGCCAGCAGTTTAGCGGTTCCCCGGGACGAGCAGTACTTC

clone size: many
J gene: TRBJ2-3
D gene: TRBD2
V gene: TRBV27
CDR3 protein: CASSLSGGDFGVYTQYF
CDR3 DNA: TGTGCCAGCAGTTTATCTGGGGGGGACTTCGGGGTCTATACGCAGTATTTT

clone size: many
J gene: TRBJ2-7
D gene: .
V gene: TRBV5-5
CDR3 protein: CASSLEPGSSYEQYF
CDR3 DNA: TGTGCCAGCAGCTTGGAACCTGGGAGCTCCTACGAGCAGTACTTC

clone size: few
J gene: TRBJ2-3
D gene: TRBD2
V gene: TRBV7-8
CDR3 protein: CASSTGLAGGGFRYF
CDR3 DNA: TGTGCCAGCAGCACCGGACTAGCGGGAGGGGGGTTCCGGTATTTT

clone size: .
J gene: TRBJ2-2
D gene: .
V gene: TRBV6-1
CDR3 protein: CASSQQLVLNTGELFF
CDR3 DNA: TGTGCCAGCAGTCAACAGCTAGTCCTTAACACCGGGGAGCTGTTTTTT

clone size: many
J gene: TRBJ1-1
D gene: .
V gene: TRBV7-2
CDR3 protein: CASSLYGGMNTEAFF
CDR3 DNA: TGTGCCAGCAGCTTATATGGGGGGATGAACACTGAAGCTTTCTTT

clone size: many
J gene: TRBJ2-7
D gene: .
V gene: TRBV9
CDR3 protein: CASSVGVRAYEQYF
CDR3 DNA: TGTGCCAGCAGCGTAGGCGTCAGAGCCTACGAGCAGTACTTC

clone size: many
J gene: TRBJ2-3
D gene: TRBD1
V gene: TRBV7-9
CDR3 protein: CASSLTSGTGEDTQYF
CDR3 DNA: TGTGCCAGCAGCCTAACGTCCGGGACAGGGGAAGATACGCAGTATTTT

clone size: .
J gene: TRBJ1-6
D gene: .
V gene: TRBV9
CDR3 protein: CASSLRDVGVLGNSPLHF
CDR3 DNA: TGTGCCAGCAGCCTTCGCGACGTGGGGGTCCTGGGGAATTCACCCCTCCACTTT

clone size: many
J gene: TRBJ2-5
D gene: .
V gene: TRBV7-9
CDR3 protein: CASSLPKGGVGETQYF
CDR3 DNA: TGTGCCAGCAGCTTACCCAAAGGTGGCGTGGGTGAGACCCAGTACTTC

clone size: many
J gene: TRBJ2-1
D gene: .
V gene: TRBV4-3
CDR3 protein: CASSQEWVGNNEQFF
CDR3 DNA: TGCGCCAGCAGCCAAGAGTGGGTAGGGAACAATGAGCAGTTCTTC

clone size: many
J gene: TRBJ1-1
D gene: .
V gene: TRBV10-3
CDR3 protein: CAISIGRGSNTEAFF
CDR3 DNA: TGTGCCATCAGTATTGGGCGGGGTTCGAACACTGAAGCTTTCTTT

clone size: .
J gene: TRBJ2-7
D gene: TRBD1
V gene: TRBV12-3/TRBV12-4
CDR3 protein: CASSQSGQGRNEQYF
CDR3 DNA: TGTGCCAGCAGCCAATCGGGACAGGGGCGAAACGAGCAGTACTTC

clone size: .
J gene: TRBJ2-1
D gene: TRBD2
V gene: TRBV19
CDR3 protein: CASSILGLAGVEQFF
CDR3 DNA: TGTGCCAGTAGTATCCTCGGACTAGCGGGAGTTGAGCAGTTCTTC

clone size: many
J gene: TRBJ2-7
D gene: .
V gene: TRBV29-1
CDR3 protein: CSVEVGSGYEQYF
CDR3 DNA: TGCAGCGTTGAAGTCGGGAGCGGCTACGAGCAGTACTTC

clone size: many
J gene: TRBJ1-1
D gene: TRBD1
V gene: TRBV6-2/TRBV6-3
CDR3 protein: CASSSPPRQGITEAFF
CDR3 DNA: TGTGCCAGCAGCTCCCCTCCTCGACAGGGGATCACTGAAGCTTTCTTT

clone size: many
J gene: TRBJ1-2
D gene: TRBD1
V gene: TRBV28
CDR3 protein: CASSSGQGYGYTF
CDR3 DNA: TGTGCCAGCAGCTCGGGACAGGGCTATGGCTACACCTTC

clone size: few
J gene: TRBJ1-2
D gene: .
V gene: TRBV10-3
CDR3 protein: CAISDSLPYGYTF
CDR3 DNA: TGTGCCATCAGTGATTCTCTTCCGTATGGCTACACCTTC

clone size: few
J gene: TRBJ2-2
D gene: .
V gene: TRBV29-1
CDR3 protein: CSVETPNTGELFF
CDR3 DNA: TGCAGCGTTGAGACCCCCAACACCGGGGAGCTGTTTTTT

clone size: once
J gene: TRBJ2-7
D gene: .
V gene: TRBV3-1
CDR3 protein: CASSPGSGEVSSYEQYF
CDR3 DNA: TGTGCCAGCAGCCCAGGTTCGGGGGAGGTGAGCTCCTACGAGCAGTACTTC

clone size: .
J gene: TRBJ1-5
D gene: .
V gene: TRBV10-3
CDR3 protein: CAISEAGDQPQHF
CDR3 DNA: TGTGCCATCAGTGAGGCAGGAGATCAGCCCCAGCATTTT

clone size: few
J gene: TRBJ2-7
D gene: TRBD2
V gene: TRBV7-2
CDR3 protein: CASSLASGLYEQYF
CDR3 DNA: TGTGCCAGCAGCTTAGCTAGCGGGCTCTACGAGCAGTACTTC

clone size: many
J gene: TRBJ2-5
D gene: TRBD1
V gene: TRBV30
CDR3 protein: CAWSPGQLQETQYF
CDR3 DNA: TGTGCCTGGAGCCCGGGACAGCTCCAAGAGACCCAGTACTTC